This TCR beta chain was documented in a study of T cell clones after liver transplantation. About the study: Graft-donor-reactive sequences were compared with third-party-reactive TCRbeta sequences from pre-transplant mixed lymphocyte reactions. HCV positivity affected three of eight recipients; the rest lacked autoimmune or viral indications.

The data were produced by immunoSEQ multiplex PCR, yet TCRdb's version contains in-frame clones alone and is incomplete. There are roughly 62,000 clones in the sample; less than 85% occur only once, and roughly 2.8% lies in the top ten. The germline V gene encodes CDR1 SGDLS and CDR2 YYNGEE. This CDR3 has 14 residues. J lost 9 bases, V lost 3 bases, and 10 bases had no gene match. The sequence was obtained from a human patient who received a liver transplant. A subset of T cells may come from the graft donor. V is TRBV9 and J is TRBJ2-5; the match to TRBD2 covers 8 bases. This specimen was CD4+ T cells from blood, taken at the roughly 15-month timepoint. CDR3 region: CASSATSVPGAQYF. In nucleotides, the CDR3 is TGTGCCAGCAGCGCGACTAGCGTGCCGGGGGCCCAGTACTTC.